These 15 T cell receptor beta chains came from one sample sequenced in a study of CD8+CD57+ T cells in acquired aplastic anemia. For sequencing, patients were chosen who had shown expansion of CD8+CD57+ cells by flow cytometry. TCR beta VDJ and CDR3 were profiled, and genomic DNA was the template. TCRdb passed the reads through MiXCR, listing each CDR3 protein once. The table has about 260,000 distinct CDR3 sequences, 70% to 85% seen once. Sequenced material: sorted CD4+, CD8+, or CD8+CD57+ T cells (not recorded which) from PBMCs. The receptors derive from a human donor with aplastic anemia.

Regarding this clonotype: The CDR3 does not close with the conserved phenylalanine or tryptophan, likely indicating a read error. The DNA is omitted, as the CDR3 cannot be located on it reliably, and the CDR3 follows TCRdb's listing. The gene calls are TRBV15 and TRBJ2-7; TRBD1 is taken as the D call from the table, unchecked against the DNA. The V gene's germline CDR1 is LNHNV and CDR2 YYDKDF (reference sequence). The length of the CDR3 is 18 amino acids, counting both ends. This CDR3 reads CATSRGPDQAAQYFGPGA.

This clonotype was found once. This chain uses TRBV7-9 with TRBJ2-3; a weak D match, TRBD2 (7 bases). V was shortened by 5 bases and J by 15 bases, with 24 bases between the two germline ends. The germline CDR1 and CDR2 sequences are SEHNR and FQNEAQ (reference sequence). The CDR3 is 14 residues long. CDR3 region: CASSAEGGEQVNYF. CDR3 sequence (DNA): TGTGCCAGCAGCGCCGAAGGGGGGGAGCAGGTTAACTATTTT.

Note on this clonotype: Here the CDR3 omits its conserved ending phenylalanine or tryptophan, so a read error is the likely source. No DNA is shown, since the ends of the CDR3 on it are uncertain; the CDR3 is the one TCRdb lists. The chain employs TRBV7-8 and TRBJ2-1; TRBD2, the D gene given by the table, was not confirmed from the DNA. CDR1 and CDR2 from the germline V gene are SGHVS and FQNEAQ. The CDR3 sequence runs 13 residues, both termini included. CDR3 amino acids: CASSLAGGHEQHY.

Concerning this clonotype itself: This may come from a read error, since a much larger clone is one base off. The chain combines TRBV9 with TRBJ2-3; D gene ambiguous. This CDR3 is 13 amino acids long. Germline lookup yields CDR1 SGDLS and CDR2 YYNGEE. CDR3 DNA sequence: TGTGCCAGCGGAGACGCTGGGAACATTAAGTACTTCTTT. Translation gives CASGDAGNIKYFF.

With regard to this clonotype: An end of the junction does not agree with germline; a read error may underlie this. The chain is built from TRBV7-8 and TRBJ2-2; 8 bases map to TRBD2. The J call may be wrong; the DNA end is better matched by TRBJ2-3. Looked up from germline, CDR1 is SGHVS and CDR2 is FQNEAQ. This CDR3 comprises 14 residues. The CDR3 sequence: CASSVAGNPGKQYF. CDR3 coding DNA: TGTGCCAGCAGCGTAGCGGGAAATCCCGGTAAGCAGTATTTT.

The chain recombines TRBV11-2 with TRBJ2-7, with 9 bases lining up with TRBD1. The J segment lost 5 bases and the V segment lost 5 bases, leaving 7 bases of the junction unmatched. Germline values: CDR1 SGHAT, CDR2 FQNNGV. The CDR3 spans 14 residues. CDR3: CASSTMTGGHEQYF. The DNA for the CDR3 is TGTGCCAGCAGCACGATGACAGGGGGTCACGAGCAGTACTTC.

This clonotype has only a few counts. The chain carries TRBV7-6 and TRBJ2-3; no clear D gene. Trimming cost V 0 bases and J 14 bases, with 21 bases left between them. The CDR3 has 15 residues. Germline CDR1 is SGHVS and CDR2 is FNYEAQ. CDR3 protein: CASSLAPTDTQYLYF. CDR3 nucleotide sequence: TGTGCCAGCAGCTTAGCCCCCACAGATACGCAGTATTTGTATTTT.

This clonotype was counted once. With a much larger clone just one base away, this may be a read error. This chain uses TRBV11-3 with TRBJ2-3, with D possibly being TRBD1 (6 bases). This CDR3 comprises 15 residues. CDR1 and CDR2 from the germline V gene are SGHNT and YENEEA. Trimming cost V 0 bases and J 5 bases, with 12 bases left between them. The CDR3 region is CASSLDMTGGDTQYF. The CDR3 nucleotides are TGTGCCAGCAGCTTAGATATGACAGGCGGAGATACGCAGTATTTT. Variable domain in full (rest from reference TRBV11-3 and TRBJ2-3): EAGVVQSPRYKIIEKKQPVAFWCNPISGHNTLYWYLQNLGQGPELLIRYENEEAVDDSQLPKDRFSAERLKGVDSTLKIQPAELGDSAVYLCASSLDMTGGDTQYFGPGTRLTVL.

The rearrangement uses TRBV11-3 and TRBJ2-5; D is unresolved. In germline, CDR1 is SGHNT, CDR2 YENEEA. The CDR3 totals 14 residues. The V end lost 5 bases, the J end lost 2 bases, and 12 bases lay between the germline ends. This CDR3 is CASSRESRQETQYF. CDR3 in DNA: TGTGCCAGCAGCAGAGAGTCCAGACAAGAGACCCAGTACTTC.

This rearrangement joins TRBV9 to TRBJ2-6; D perhaps matches TRBD1 (5 bases). CDR1 SGDLS and CDR2 YYNGEE come from the germline V gene. This CDR3 region has 15 residues. Trimming shortened V by 0 bases and J by 17 bases, and 21 bases separated the two germline ends. In DNA form, the CDR3 reads TGTGCCAGCAGCGTAGTTGATTCTGGGGCGATTGATGTGACTTTC. It encodes CASSVVDSGAIDVTF.

The J gene is TRBJ1-1, the V gene TRBV5-8; unclear D gene. Trimming shortened V by 4 bases and J by 7 bases, and 20 bases separated the two germline ends. The CDR3 covers 15 residues. CDR1 is SGHTS, CDR2 YDEGEE, per germline. CDR3 sequence reads: CASSLLTSSYNEAFF. In DNA form, the CDR3 reads TGTGCCAGCAGCCTGCTCACGAGCTCCTACAATGAAGCTTTCTTT.

This chain uses TRBV7-9 with TRBJ2-1; TRBD2 agrees at 9 bases. In germline, CDR1 is SEHNR, CDR2 FQNEAQ (reference sequence). V shed 3 bases and J 8 bases; nucleotides not matched to a gene: 11. The CDR3 is 16 residues long. The CDR3 is CASSFQRSGGHDEQFF. The CDR3 DNA reads TGTGCCAGCAGCTTTCAGAGAAGCGGGGGGCACGATGAGCAGTTCTTC. The entire variable domain, with the rest obtained from reference TRBV7-9 and TRBJ2-1, is as follows: DTGVSQNPRHKITKRGQNVTFRCDPISEHNRLYWYRQTLGQGPEFLTYFQNEAQLEKSRLLSDRFSAERPKGSFSTLEIQRTEQGDSAMYLCASSFQRSGGHDEQFFGPGTRLTVL.

Regarding this clonotype: The junction departs from the called germline gene at one end, perhaps through a read error. The chain couples TRBV7-6 to TRBJ1-6; TRBD1 aligns across 10 bases. CDR1 and CDR2 from the germline V gene are SGHVS and FNYEAQ. The CDR3 length is 15 residues. The CDR3 coding sequence is TGTGCCAGCAGCGAGGGACAGGGGATTAATTCGCCCCTCCACTTT. It encodes CASSEGQGINSPLHF.

The chain uses TRBV7-9 and TRBJ1-1; D remains unclear. The CDR3 has 15 amino acids. Germline V gene sequence: CDR1 SEHNR, CDR2 FQNEAQ (reference sequence). V was shortened by 2 bases and J by 9 bases, with 19 bases between the two germline ends. CDR3 sequence: CASSLQLTANTKAFF. The CDR3 DNA sequence: TGTGCCAGCAGCTTACAACTGACGGCCAACACCAAAGCTTTCTTT.

Details on this clonotype: The junction differs from germline at one of its ends, possibly a read error. In DNA form, the CDR3 reads TGTGCCAGCAGATTTCAAAGAGGCGCGTGGCTTGATGACCAGTTCTTC. This codes for CASRFQRGAWLDDQFF. The genes are TRBV7-2 and TRBJ2-1, with D unresolved. The CDR3 runs to 16 residues. Per the germline V gene, CDR1 is SGHTA and CDR2 is FQGNSA.